The subject of this entry is one TCR beta chain. No antigen is known for it. These data come from a study of beta chain features in type 1 diabetes. Overall study results and limits: Within each of all four CD4+ subsets, Type 1 diabetes patients had TCRB CDR3s that were moderately but significantly shorter.

The authors reverse transcribed all of the isolated RNA, so sequencing captured expressed TCRB transcripts. TCRdb's table, derived via immunoSEQ multiplex PCR, lists solely in-frame clones and lacks some. The sample consists of about 270,000 clones, about 13% of them appearing once. Trimming cost V 0 bases and J 2 bases, with 13 bases left between them. The CDR3 extends over 16 amino acids. Germline V lookup: CDR1 LGHNA, CDR2 YSLEER. This clonotype originated in a man aged 30 to 39 with type 1 diabetes. The V and J genes are TRBV4-3 and TRBJ1-2; TRBD1 might be the D (6 bases). Material for sequencing was naive CD4+ T cells from blood. CDR3 protein: CASSQDATGRNYGYTF. For the CDR3, the DNA is TGCGCCAGCAGCCAAGATGCTACAGGGCGGAACTATGGCTACACCTTC.